Listed below are T cell receptor beta chains from one sample, sequenced in a study of CDR3 diversity in severe acne. Each CDR3 protein gets one entry after TCRdb re-called the PCR reads with MiXCR. The sample carries about 85,000 distinct CDR3 sequences, about half recorded once. Sequenced: blood. Every receptor here comes from a male donor in good health, serving as a control. CDR3s include the opening cysteine and the closing phenylalanine or tryptophan. The D gene is left open where the match is weak. Size is stated for part of the rows, as once, few or many counts, or as a class when the clone is expanded.

J gene | clone size | V gene | D gene | CDR3 DNA | CDR3 protein
TRBJ2-7 | NA | TRBV7-3 | NA | TGTGCCAGCAGCGAGGGGGGCAGCTCCTACGAGCAGTACTTC | CASSEGGSSYEQYF
TRBJ1-2 | NA | TRBV7-6 | TRBD1 | TGTGCCAGCAGTCCGGACAGGTTCCTTGGCTACACCTTC | CASSPDRFLGYTF
TRBJ1-2 | many | TRBV10-3 | TRBD1 | TGTGCCATCAGTCAAGGGGACAGGGACATCTATGGCTACACCTTC | CAISQGDRDIYGYTF
TRBJ1-5 | few | TRBV7-3 | NA | TGTGCCAGCAGCTTATCGACAGCTCAGCCCCAGCATTTT | CASSLSTAQPQHF
TRBJ2-7 | NA | TRBV20-1 | NA | TGCAGTGCTAGAGATCAAAGGGGCGACTCCTACGAGCAGTACTTC | CSARDQRGDSYEQYF
TRBJ1-1 | few | TRBV2 | NA | TGTGCCAGCAAGTCGGACACAGTGTACACTGAAGCTTTCTTT | CASKSDTVYTEAFF
TRBJ2-7 | few | TRBV6-1 | TRBD1 | TGTGCCAGCAGTTCCGGGGACAGGCAAACCCCCTACGAGCAGTACTTC | CASSSGDRQTPYEQYF
TRBJ1-2 | many | TRBV7-3 | NA | TGTGCCAGCAGCTTAAGCGCTGGGACGAGTGGCTACACCTTC | CASSLSAGTSGYTF
TRBJ1-5 | many | TRBV15 | NA | TGTGCCACCAGCAGGGATTATCAGCCCCAGCATTTT | CATSRDYQPQHF
TRBJ1-5 | many | TRBV6-1 | TRBD1 | TGTGCCAGCAGCGTGACAGGGATCTATAGCAATCAGCCCCAGCATTTT | CASSVTGIYSNQPQHF
TRBJ1-1 | NA | TRBV2 | NA | TGTGCCAGCAGTGAAATTGTGGGGTTTCCGGCTTTCTTT | CASSEIVGFPAFF
TRBJ1-2 | NA | TRBV2 | TRBD1 | TGTGCCAGCAGTAATGAGGACAGGGCGAGAGGTGGCTACACCTTC | CASSNEDRARGGYTF
TRBJ2-5 | NA | TRBV2 | NA | TGTGCCGAAGGTGAGCAAGGGGAGACCCAGTACTTC | CAEGEQGETQYF
TRBJ1-3 | NA | TRBV13 | TRBD1 | TGTGCCAGCAGGTCCACAGGGGAGGGAAACACCATATATTTT | CASRSTGEGNTIYF
TRBJ2-1 | NA | TRBV18 | TRBD2 | TGTGCCAGCTCACCTCCCGGAGCGGGAGACTACAATGAGCAGTTCTTC | CASSPPGAGDYNEQFF
TRBJ2-5 | NA | TRBV7-8 | NA | TGTGCCAGTGCCGGAGGACGTACTAAAGAGACCCAGTACTTC | CASAGGRTKETQYF
TRBJ2-3 | NA | TRBV20-1 | TRBD2 | TGCAGTGCTAGGGCTAGCGGGAGTCTCGTTACGCAGTATTTT | CSARASGSLVTQYF
TRBJ1-5 | NA | TRBV20-1 | TRBD1 | TGCAGTGCCCCCGAGACAGGGGAGAATCAGCCCCAGCATTTT | CSAPETGENQPQHF
TRBJ1-4 | NA | TRBV7-3 | TRBD1 | TGTGCCAGCAGCCCCGGGACAGGGGATGAAAAACTGTTTTTT | CASSPGTGDEKLFF
TRBJ2-3 | NA | TRBV9 | NA | TGTGCCAGCAGCGCAAGCCATGGGATAAGCACAGATACGCAGTATTTT | CASSASHGISTDTQYF
TRBJ1-5 | many | TRBV20-1 | TRBD1 | TGCAGTGCTAGATTTAGTGGGACAGGGGACCGGCCCCAGCATTTT | CSARFSGTGDRPQHF
TRBJ2-3 | few | TRBV15 | NA | TGTGCCACCAGCAGTTACGCTGGGAGCACAGATACGCAGTATTTT | CATSSYAGSTDTQYF
TRBJ1-1 | few | TRBV19 | NA | TGTGCCAGTAGTATAGATAGGAGCGGCGGCACTGAAGCTTTCTTT | CASSIDRSGGTEAFF
TRBJ1-1 | NA | TRBV2 | NA | TGTGCCAGCAGTAGTCAGGGTCCCACTGAAGCTTTCTTT | CASSSQGPTEAFF
TRBJ1-2 | NA | TRBV6-1 | NA | NA | CASSELGQGDVAQYFGYTF
TRBJ1-4 | few | TRBV29-1 | NA | TGCAGCGTGAGGGGGGACCGTGCAACTAATGAAAAACTGTTTTTT | CSVRGDRATNEKLFF
TRBJ1-6 | NA | TRBV27 | NA | TGTGCCAGCAGTTTAAGGGAGAATAATTCACCCCTCCACTTT | CASSLRENNSPLHF
TRBJ2-7 | NA | TRBV10-3 | NA | TGTGCCAGCAGTTACTCGCTAGGAGGGGTTACCAACGAGCAGTACTTC | CASSYSLGGVTNEQYF
TRBJ1-6 | medium-sized | TRBV13 | NA | TGTGCCAGCAGCTGGGCGGGACTGAATAATTCACCCCTCCACTTT | CASSWAGLNNSPLHF
TRBJ1-6 | many | TRBV7-9 | NA | TGTGCCAGCAGCTTAGGCGATGTGGGCTCCTATAATTCACCCCTCCACTTT | CASSLGDVGSYNSPLHF
TRBJ1-2 | NA | TRBV5-1 | NA | TGCGCCAGCAGCTTGGAAGTCGAACTCTATGGCTACACCTTC | CASSLEVELYGYTF
TRBJ1-2 | NA | TRBV20-1 | TRBD1 | TGCAGTGCCAGACTCTCGGGACAGGGTTTTGGCTACACCTTC | CSARLSGQGFGYTF
TRBJ2-7 | many | TRBV12-3/TRBV12-4 | TRBD1 | TGTGCCAGCAGTCGGGACAGCAAATTTTACGAGCAGTACTTC | CASSRDSKFYEQYF
TRBJ2-7 | NA | TRBV6-5 | TRBD1 | TGTGCCAGCAGTTACGCTGGACAGGGGGCGTACGAGCAGTACTTC | CASSYAGQGAYEQYF
TRBJ1-2 | once | TRBV11-3 | NA | TGTGCCAGCAGCCCCATAGGGACCTATGGCTACACCTTC | CASSPIGTYGYTF
TRBJ1-2 | few | TRBV2 | NA | TGTGCCAGCAGTGTGAGGGCTGGCTACACCTTC | CASSVRAGYTF
TRBJ2-5 | NA | TRBV20-1 | TRBD2 | TGCAGTGCTAGACCTATAGCGGGAGCGGGAGAGACCCAGTACTTC | CSARPIAGAGETQYF
TRBJ1-1 | many | TRBV2 | NA | TGTGCCAGCAGTGAAACTGGGTTTGAAGCTTTCTTT | CASSETGFEAFF
TRBJ2-4 | once | TRBV7-6 | TRBD1 | TGTGCCAGCAGCTTAAGGACAGGGCACACAGATACGCAGTACTTC | CASSLRTGHTDTQYF
TRBJ1-6 | NA | TRBV12-3/TRBV12-4 | NA | TGTGCCAGTCAAGCTCCAGGGGACAATTCACCCCTCCACTTT | CASQAPGDNSPLHF
TRBJ1-2 | NA | TRBV20-1 | NA | TGCAGTGCCAAGGGCCCCGCAACCCTTTTC | CSAKGPATLF
TRBJ2-2 | NA | TRBV15 | NA | TGTGCCACCAGCAGAGATTTTGACACCGGGGAGCTGTTTTTT | CATSRDFDTGELFF
TRBJ1-1 | NA | TRBV24-1 | NA | TGTGCCACCAGTACCGCAGGGATGAACACTGAAGCTTTCTTT | CATSTAGMNTEAFF
TRBJ2-1 | NA | TRBV12-3/TRBV12-4 | NA | TGTGCCAGCAGTTTAGAGGGACTCCGCGACAATGAGCAGTTCTTC | CASSLEGLRDNEQFF
TRBJ2-5 | NA | TRBV24-1 | TRBD2 | TGTGCCACCAGTGATTTTGTTCGCGGGAGTTTAGAGACCCAGTACTTC | CATSDFVRGSLETQYF
TRBJ1-1 | NA | TRBV7-9 | NA | TGTGCCAGCAGCTGGTATGACTACACTGAAGCTTTCTTT | CASSWYDYTEAFF
TRBJ1-2 | NA | TRBV2 | NA | TGTGCCAGCAGTGAAAAGGGGGGTATGATATCTAACTATGGCTACACCTTC | CASSEKGGMISNYGYTF
TRBJ1-1 | NA | TRBV11-3 | TRBD1 | TGTGCCAGCAGCCATCAAGACAGGGGGACTGAAGCTTTCTTT | CASSHQDRGTEAFF
TRBJ2-2 | many | TRBV6-5 | TRBD2 | TGTGCCAGCAGTTCAGGGAGGCGGGGGAGGAACACCGGGGAGCTGTTTTTT | CASSSGRRGRNTGELFF
TRBJ1-4 | many | TRBV7-9 | NA | TGTGCCAGCAGCTCAATTTCGGGTCGCACAGAAAAACTGTTTTTT | CASSSISGRTEKLFF
TRBJ2-3 | many | TRBV5-1 | NA | TGCGCCAGCAGCTTAGAGGGGGGATGGGGCACAGATACGCAGTATTTT | CASSLEGGWGTDTQYF
TRBJ2-7 | many | TRBV29-1 | NA | TGCAGCGTGAGTCTAGGAACCCACGAGCAGTACTTC | CSVSLGTHEQYF
TRBJ2-1 | many | TRBV30 | TRBD1 | TGTGCCTGGAGCGGACAGGGGGCTGGTGAGCAGTTCTTC | CAWSGQGAGEQFF